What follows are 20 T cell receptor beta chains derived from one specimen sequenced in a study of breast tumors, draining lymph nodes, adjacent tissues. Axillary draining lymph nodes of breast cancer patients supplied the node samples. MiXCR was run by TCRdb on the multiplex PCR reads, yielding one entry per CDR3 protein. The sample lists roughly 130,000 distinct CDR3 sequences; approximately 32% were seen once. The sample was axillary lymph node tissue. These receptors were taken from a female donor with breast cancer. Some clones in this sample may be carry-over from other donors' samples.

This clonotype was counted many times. CDR3 in amino acids: CASRTQGALTDTQYF. In nucleotides, the CDR3 is TGTGCAAGTAGAACACAGGGGGCGCTCACAGATACGCAGTATTTT. This chain uses TRBV7-2 with TRBJ2-3, with 9 nucleotides matching TRBD1. Germline CDR1 reads SGHTA; CDR2 reads FQGNSA. The CDR3 runs 15 residues.

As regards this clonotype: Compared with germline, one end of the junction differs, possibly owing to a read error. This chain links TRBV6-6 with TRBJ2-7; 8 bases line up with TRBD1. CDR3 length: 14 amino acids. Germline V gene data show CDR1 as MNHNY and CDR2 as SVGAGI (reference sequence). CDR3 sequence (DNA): TGTACCAGCAGCTCCGGACAGGGCGGCTACGAGCAGTACTTC. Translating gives CTSSSGQGGYEQYF.

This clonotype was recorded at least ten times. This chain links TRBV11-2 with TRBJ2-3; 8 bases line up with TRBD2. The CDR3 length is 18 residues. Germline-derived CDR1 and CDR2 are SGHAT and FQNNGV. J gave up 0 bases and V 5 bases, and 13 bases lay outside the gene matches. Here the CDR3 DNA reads TGTGCCAGCAGCGCCCCGAGAGCGGGGGCCTTTAGCACAGATACGCAGTATTTT. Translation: CASSAPRAGAFSTDTQYF.

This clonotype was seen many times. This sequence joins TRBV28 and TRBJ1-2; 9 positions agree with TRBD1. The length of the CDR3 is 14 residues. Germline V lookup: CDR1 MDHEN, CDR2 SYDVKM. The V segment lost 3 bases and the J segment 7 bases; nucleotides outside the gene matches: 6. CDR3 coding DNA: TGTGCCAGCAGTTTCCAGGGACAGGGAAGTGGCTACACCTTC. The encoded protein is CASSFQGQGSGYTF.

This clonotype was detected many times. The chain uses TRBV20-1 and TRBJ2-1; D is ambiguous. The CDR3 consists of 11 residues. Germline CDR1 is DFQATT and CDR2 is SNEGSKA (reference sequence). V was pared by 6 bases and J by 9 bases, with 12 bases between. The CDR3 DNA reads TGCAGTGCCACCAGCCTGGGTGAGCAGTTCTTC. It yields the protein CSATSLGEQFF.

The CDR3 region is CATSDAGQGATGELFF. CDR3 sequence (DNA): TGTGCCACCAGTGACGCGGGACAGGGGGCAACCGGGGAGCTGTTTTTT. This sequence joins TRBV24-1 and TRBJ2-2; 12 bases map to TRBD1. The CDR3 covers 16 residues. J was trimmed by 5 bases and V by 4 bases; bases with no gene match: 4. Germline V gene sequence: CDR1 KGHDR, CDR2 SFDVKD.

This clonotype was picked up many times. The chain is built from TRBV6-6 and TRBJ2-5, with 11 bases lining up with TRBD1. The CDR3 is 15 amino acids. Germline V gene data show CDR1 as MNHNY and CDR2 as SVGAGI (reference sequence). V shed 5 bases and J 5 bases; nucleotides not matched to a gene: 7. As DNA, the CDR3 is TGTGCCAGCAGTCCCGGGACAGGGGGAAAGGAGACCCAGTACTTC. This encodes CASSPGTGGKETQYF.

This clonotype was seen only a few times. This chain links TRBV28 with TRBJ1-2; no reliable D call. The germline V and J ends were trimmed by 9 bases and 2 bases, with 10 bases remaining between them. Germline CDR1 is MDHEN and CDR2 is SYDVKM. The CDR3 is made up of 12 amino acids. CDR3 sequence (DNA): TGTGCCAGTTCGACCGAAAACTATGGCTACACCTTC. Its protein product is CASSTENYGYTF.

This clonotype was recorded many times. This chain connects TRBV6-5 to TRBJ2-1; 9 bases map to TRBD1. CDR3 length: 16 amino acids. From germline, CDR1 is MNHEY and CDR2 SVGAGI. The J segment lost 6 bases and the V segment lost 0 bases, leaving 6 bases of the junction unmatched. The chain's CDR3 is CASSYSFGQGINEQFF. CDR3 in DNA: TGTGCCAGCAGTTACTCGTTCGGACAGGGGATCAATGAGCAGTTCTTC.

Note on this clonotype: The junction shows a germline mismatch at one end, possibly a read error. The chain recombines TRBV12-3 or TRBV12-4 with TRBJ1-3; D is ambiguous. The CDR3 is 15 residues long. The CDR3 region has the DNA TGTGCCAGCAACGACGAGGGTCTCTCTGGAAACGCCATATATTTT. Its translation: CASNDEGLSGNAIYF.

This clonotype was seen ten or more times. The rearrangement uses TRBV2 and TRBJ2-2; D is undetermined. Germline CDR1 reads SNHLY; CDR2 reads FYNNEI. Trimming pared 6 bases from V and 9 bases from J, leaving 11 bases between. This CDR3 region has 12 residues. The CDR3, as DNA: TGTGCCAGCAGCGAGACGGCCCGGGAGCTGTTTTTT. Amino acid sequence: CASSETARELFF.

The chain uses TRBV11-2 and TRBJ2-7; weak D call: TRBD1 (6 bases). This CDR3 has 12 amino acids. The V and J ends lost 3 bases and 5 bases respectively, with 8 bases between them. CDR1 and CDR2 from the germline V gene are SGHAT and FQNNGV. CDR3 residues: CASSFGGDEQYF. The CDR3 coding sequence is TGTGCCAGCAGCTTTGGGGGCGACGAGCAGTACTTC.

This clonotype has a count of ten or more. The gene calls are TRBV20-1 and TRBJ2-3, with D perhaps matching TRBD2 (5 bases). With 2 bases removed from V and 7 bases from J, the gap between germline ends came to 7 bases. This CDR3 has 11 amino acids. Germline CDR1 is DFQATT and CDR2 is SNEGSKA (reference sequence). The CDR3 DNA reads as TGCAGTGCTAGAACGGGGAATACGCAGTATTTT. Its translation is CSARTGNTQYF.

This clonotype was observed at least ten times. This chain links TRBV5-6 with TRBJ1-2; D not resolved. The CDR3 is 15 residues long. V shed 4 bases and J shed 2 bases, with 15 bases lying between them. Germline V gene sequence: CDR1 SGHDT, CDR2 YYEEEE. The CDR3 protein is CASSSLRVINYGYTF. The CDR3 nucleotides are TGTGCCAGCAGCAGCCTTAGGGTTATCAACTATGGCTACACCTTC.

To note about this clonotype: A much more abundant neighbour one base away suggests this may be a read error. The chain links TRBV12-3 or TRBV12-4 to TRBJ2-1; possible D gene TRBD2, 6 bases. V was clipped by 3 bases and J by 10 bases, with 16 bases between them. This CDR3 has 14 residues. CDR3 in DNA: TGTGCCAGCAGTTTCGGGACTCGCCGAGGCGAGCAGTTCTTC. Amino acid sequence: CASSFGTRRGEQFF.

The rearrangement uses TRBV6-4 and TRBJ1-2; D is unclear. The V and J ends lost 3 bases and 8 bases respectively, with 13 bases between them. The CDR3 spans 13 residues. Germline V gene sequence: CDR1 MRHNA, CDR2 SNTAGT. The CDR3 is CASSETPTGGYTF. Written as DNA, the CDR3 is TGTGCCAGCAGTGAAACACCTACGGGGGGCTACACCTTC.

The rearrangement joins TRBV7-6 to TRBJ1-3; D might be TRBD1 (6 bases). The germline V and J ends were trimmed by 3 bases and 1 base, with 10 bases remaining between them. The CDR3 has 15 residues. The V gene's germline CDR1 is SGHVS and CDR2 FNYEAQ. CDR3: CASSFRQVSGNTIYF. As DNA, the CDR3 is TGTGCCAGCAGCTTCCGACAGGTATCTGGAAACACCATATATTTT.

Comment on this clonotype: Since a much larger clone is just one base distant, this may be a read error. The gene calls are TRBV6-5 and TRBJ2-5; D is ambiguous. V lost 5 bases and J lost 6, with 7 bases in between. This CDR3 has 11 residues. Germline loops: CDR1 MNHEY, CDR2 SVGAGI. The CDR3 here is CASSHSQTQYF. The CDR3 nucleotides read TGTGCCAGCAGTCACAGCCAGACCCAGTACTTC.

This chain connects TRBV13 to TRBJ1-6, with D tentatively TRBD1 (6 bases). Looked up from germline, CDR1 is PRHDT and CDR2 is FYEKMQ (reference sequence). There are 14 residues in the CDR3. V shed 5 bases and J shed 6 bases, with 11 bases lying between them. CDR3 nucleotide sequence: TGTGCCAGCAGCAAGGGGGAGGGTAATTCACCCCTCCACTTT. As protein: CASSKGEGNSPLHF.

This chain's CDR3 is CASSYSGLNTEAFF. The CDR3 nucleotides are TGTGCCAGCAGTTACTCAGGGTTGAACACTGAAGCTTTCTTT. This sequence joins TRBV6-5 and TRBJ1-1; D remains ambiguous. The CDR3 loop spans 14 amino acids. Trimming took 0 bases from V and 0 from J, leaving 5 bases between them. The germline CDR1 and CDR2 sequences are MNHEY and SVGAGI.